A single sample gave rise to the 15 T cell receptor beta chains below, sequenced in a study. TCRdb called the 5' RACE reads again in MiXCR, with one record for every CDR3 protein. The data show fewer than 50,000 distinct CDR3 sequences, 22% seen once. Cells sorted as Tregs were CD4+, CD25+ and CD127-/low. The sequencing input was Tregs sorted from a lymph node. Source of these receptors: a female donor with breast cancer.

With respect to this clonotype: A much larger clone lies one base from this, so it may be a read error. This chain links TRBV10-3 with TRBJ2-4; a weak D match, TRBD1 (6 bases). Germline assignment: CDR1 ENHRY and CDR2 SYGVKD. Between the trimmed V and J ends, which lost 10 bases and 2 bases, there was a span of 27 bases. This CDR3 has 18 residues. The DNA for the CDR3 is TGTGCCACGTCCGGGGCAGGGGATCCCTGGGTGACCAAAAACATTCAGTACTTC. Translated: CATSGAGDPWVTKNIQYF.

This clonotype was recorded many times. This chain joins TRBV27 and TRBJ2-1; no firm D call. Germline lookup yields CDR1 MNHEY and CDR2 SMNVEV (reference sequence). The V and J ends lost 2 bases and 0 bases respectively, with 8 bases between them. This CDR3 has 15 amino acids. DNA of the CDR3: TGTGCCAGCAGTTTAGGGGTGAGCTCCTACAATGAGCAGTTCTTC. It yields the protein CASSLGVSSYNEQFF.

This clonotype was recorded at least ten times. In nucleotides, the CDR3 is TGTGCCAGCAGGTCCATGGAAGCCGGGGAGCTGTTTTTT. This sequence encodes CASRSMEAGELFF. The rearrangement uses TRBV4-2 and TRBJ2-2; D ambiguous. Germline values: CDR1 LGHNA, CDR2 YNFKEQ. Trimming shortened V by 6 bases and J by 6 bases, and 11 bases separated the two germline ends. The CDR3 runs to 13 residues.

About this clonotype itself: A single base separates this from a much larger clone, so it may be a read error. V usage is TRBV15 and J usage is TRBJ2-7; D possibly corresponds to TRBD1 (6 bases). The CDR3 runs to 14 residues. Germline lookup yields CDR1 LNHNV and CDR2 YYDKDF (reference sequence). CDR3 in amino acids: CATNRAGRGGEQYF. The CDR3 DNA reads TGTGCCACCAACAGAGCTGGCAGGGGTGGGGAGCAGTACTTC.

This clonotype appeared many times. In nucleotides, the CDR3 is TGTGCCAGCAGTCAACCGGGAATCATAGCCAAAAACATTCAGTACTTC. This encodes CASSQPGIIAKNIQYF. This chain joins TRBV6-6 and TRBJ2-4; D is possibly TRBD2 (5 bases). The germline V gene has CDR1 MNHNY and CDR2 SVGAGI (reference sequence). This CDR3 spans 16 amino acids. Trimming shortened V by 5 bases and J by 0 bases, and 14 bases separated the two germline ends.

This clonotype was seen a handful of times. The chain has TRBV7-2 and TRBJ2-5; 12 nucleotides align to TRBD2. The CDR3 length is 15 residues. V shed 6 bases, J shed 4 bases, and the junction held 6 bases outside the gene matches. Germline assignment: CDR1 SGHTA and CDR2 FQGNSA. The CDR3 nucleotides are TGTGCCAGCAGGTTTTCGGGACTAGCGGGAGAGACCCAGTACTTC. Protein sequence: CASRFSGLAGETQYF.

This clonotype appeared many times. The gene calls are TRBV7-6 and TRBJ2-5; D is possibly TRBD2 (5 bases). Per the germline V gene, CDR1 is SGHVS and CDR2 is FNYEAQ. CDR3 length equals 14 residues. V lost 2 bases and J lost 4, with 11 bases in between. The CDR3 DNA reads as TGTGCCAGCAGCTTATCGTCAGGAGGAGAGACCCAGTACTTC. It is translated as CASSLSSGGETQYF.

For this clonotype: This CDR3 fails to terminate in the conserved phenylalanine or tryptophan, so it likely reflects a read error. This chain uses TRBV5-4 with TRBJ2-6; the D is unclear. The germline V gene has CDR1 SGHNT and CDR2 YYREEE (reference sequence). There are 17 residues in the CDR3. V lost 4 bases, J lost 0 bases, and 14 bases lay in between. The CDR3 region has the DNA TGTGCCAGCAGCCCAGGCTTTAGCACCTCTGGGGCCAACGTCCTGACTGTC. Protein sequence: CASSPGFSTSGANVLTV.

The rearrangement uses TRBV6-1 and TRBJ2-1; D is uncertain. The V end was cut by 3 bases, the J end by 5 bases, with 8 bases between. The CDR3 has 13 amino acids. The germline V gene has CDR1 MNHNS and CDR2 SASEGT. CDR3: CASSDWRDNEQFF. The CDR3 DNA is TGTGCCAGCAGTGATTGGAGAGACAATGAGCAGTTCTTC.

This clonotype was seen a few times. For the CDR3, the DNA is TGCGCCAGCAGCTTAGGGGGAGGGAACACTGAAGCTTTCTTT. Protein sequence: CASSLGGGNTEAFF. The chain recombines TRBV5-1 with TRBJ1-1; D possibly corresponds to TRBD1 (6 bases). Germline lookup yields CDR1 SGHRS and CDR2 YFSETQ. V lost 2 bases and J lost 1, with 9 bases in between. This CDR3 has 14 residues.

This chain uses TRBV7-9 with TRBJ2-7, with 8 bases aligning to TRBD2. The V segment lost 5 bases and the J segment 4 bases; nucleotides outside the gene matches: 10. Germline CDR1 SEHNR, CDR2 FQNEAQ (reference sequence). The CDR3 contains 15 residues. The CDR3 region has the DNA TGTGCCAGCAGCACTAGCGGCCTGGACCTTTACGAGCAGTACTTC. The encoded protein is CASSTSGLDLYEQYF.

This chain uses TRBV5-1 with TRBJ2-5; 11 bases fit TRBD1. Germline CDR1 and CDR2: SGHRS and YFSETQ. The CDR3 extends over 16 amino acids. With V trimmed by 4 bases and J by 0 bases, 5 bases remained unmatched. This chain's CDR3 is CASSGGTGGYQETQYF. DNA for the CDR3: TGCGCCAGCAGCGGCGGGACAGGGGGATACCAAGAGACCCAGTACTTC.

This chain uses TRBV20-1 with TRBJ2-4, with D possibly matching TRBD1 (5 bases). Germline CDR1 is DFQATT and CDR2 is SNEGSKA (reference sequence). CDR3 length: 13 amino acids. V was shortened by 3 bases and J by 6 bases, with 12 bases between the two germline ends. The chain's CDR3 is CSARGPLLNIQYF. The CDR3 nucleotides are TGCAGTGCTAGGGGGCCTCTTTTAAACATTCAGTACTTC.

This clonotype was detected ten times or more. J is TRBJ2-1 and V is TRBV5-1; D remains unclear. The CDR3 has 12 amino acids. V lost 2 bases and J 5 bases, leaving 5 bases between the germline ends. Germline V gene lookup returns CDR1 SGHRS and CDR2 YFSETQ. The CDR3 protein is CASSLQNNEQFF. The CDR3 DNA reads as TGCGCCAGCAGCTTACAGAACAATGAGCAGTTCTTC.

V usage is TRBV12-3 or TRBV12-4 and J usage is TRBJ2-7, with a possible D match to TRBD2 (5 bases). This CDR3 comprises 13 residues. Trimming took off 6 bases at V and 0 bases at J, with 9 bases between the two ends. The CDR3, as DNA: TGTGCCAGCAGCGTCGCGGGCTCCTACGAGCAGTACTTC. It yields the protein CASSVAGSYEQYF.